Listed below are T cell receptor beta chains from one sample, sequenced in a study of blood T cell repertoires in COVID-19. Libraries were prepared by immunoSEQ multiplex PCR; TCRdb keeps only in-frame clonotypes and omits some of them. The data contain about 400,000 clones, less than 90% of them seen just once; the ten biggest clones take up about 3%. Specimen: PBMCs or T cells enriched from blood (not recorded which). These receptors originate from a woman aged 30 to 39 who had recovered from COVID-19. The CDR3 runs from the conserved cysteine through the conserved F or W. Each record gives: D gene, J gene, clone size, V gene, CDR3 DNA, CDR3 protein. A D gene is named only where the DNA matches it firmly. Clone size is shown for a subset of rows, as once, few, many or a class of expanded clone.

d_call: .; j_call: TRBJ2-2; clone_size: .; v_call: TRBV5-1; cdr3_nt: TGCGCCAGCAGCTTGTTCGGGAGCACCGGGGAGCTGTTTTTT; cdr3_aa: CASSLFGSTGELFF
d_call: TRBD1; j_call: TRBJ1-1; clone_size: .; v_call: TRBV29-1; cdr3_nt: TGCGGGGCTCCTAACAGGGGGCGAAGGTATACTGAAGCTTTCTTT; cdr3_aa: CGAPNRGRRYTEAFF
d_call: .; j_call: TRBJ1-1; clone_size: .; v_call: TRBV7-9; cdr3_nt: TGTGCCAGCAGCGCCCGAACGTCAGGGCTTTTGGGCACTGAAGCTTTCTTT; cdr3_aa: CASSARTSGLLGTEAFF
d_call: .; j_call: TRBJ2-5; clone_size: .; v_call: TRBV5-1; cdr3_nt: TGCGCCAGCAGCTTCCAGGGATCTCGAGAGACCCAGTACTTC; cdr3_aa: CASSFQGSRETQYF
d_call: TRBD1; j_call: TRBJ2-1; clone_size: .; v_call: TRBV10-1; cdr3_nt: TGCGCCAGCAGTGATAACAGGGGGTACTACAATGAGCAGTTCTTC; cdr3_aa: CASSDNRGYYNEQFF
d_call: TRBD1; j_call: TRBJ1-1; clone_size: once; v_call: TRBV7-9; cdr3_nt: TGTGCCAGCAGCGCGACAGGGGGTGGCACTGAAGCTTTCTTT; cdr3_aa: CASSATGGGTEAFF
d_call: .; j_call: TRBJ2-4; clone_size: .; v_call: TRBV14; cdr3_nt: TGTGCCAGCAGCAGAATGACAGGAGACATTCAGTACTTC; cdr3_aa: CASSRMTGDIQYF
d_call: TRBD2; j_call: TRBJ2-4; clone_size: .; v_call: TRBV14; cdr3_nt: TGTGCCAGCAGCCTAGGGACTAGCGGGGTGACGGTTCAGTACTTC; cdr3_aa: CASSLGTSGVTVQYF
d_call: .; j_call: TRBJ1-2; clone_size: .; v_call: TRBV2; cdr3_nt: TGTGCCAAAGAACAGGGTTTGGACGGCTACACCTTC; cdr3_aa: CAKEQGLDGYTF
d_call: .; j_call: TRBJ1-5; clone_size: .; v_call: TRBV11-2; cdr3_nt: TGTGCCAGCAGCTTAGATCGCGGGGGGGGAGGTCAGCCCCAGCATTTT; cdr3_aa: CASSLDRGGGGQPQHF
d_call: TRBD1; j_call: TRBJ1-6; clone_size: .; v_call: TRBV5-1; cdr3_nt: TGCGCCAGCAGATCGGGACAGGGGGTGAGATCACCCCTCCACTTT; cdr3_aa: CASRSGQGVRSPLHF
d_call: TRBD1; j_call: TRBJ1-2; clone_size: .; v_call: TRBV9; cdr3_nt: TGTGCCAGCAGCGTCCAGGGACAGGGTATGGGCTACACCTTC; cdr3_aa: CASSVQGQGMGYTF
d_call: .; j_call: TRBJ1-1; clone_size: .; v_call: TRBV5-1; cdr3_nt: TGCGCCAGCAGCTCTCAGGGAGGGGGAAACACTGAAGCTTTCTTT; cdr3_aa: CASSSQGGGNTEAFF
d_call: .; j_call: TRBJ2-3; clone_size: .; v_call: TRBV18; cdr3_nt: TGTGCCAGCTCACCCCGACAGGTTAGCACAGATACGCAGTATTTT; cdr3_aa: CASSPRQVSTDTQYF
d_call: .; j_call: TRBJ2-7; clone_size: .; v_call: TRBV29-1; cdr3_nt: TGCAGCGTTGTTACAGGAGGGGAATACGAGCAGTACTTC; cdr3_aa: CSVVTGGEYEQYF
d_call: .; j_call: TRBJ2-3; clone_size: .; v_call: TRBV7-2; cdr3_nt: TGTGCCAGCAGCTTAGAGCTTGCCGGGGCAGATACGCAGTATTTT; cdr3_aa: CASSLELAGADTQYF
d_call: TRBD1; j_call: TRBJ1-3; clone_size: once; v_call: TRBV4-2; cdr3_nt: TGTGCCAGCAGCCGGACAGGGACAGGGTCTGGAAACACCATATATTTT; cdr3_aa: CASSRTGTGSGNTIYF
d_call: .; j_call: TRBJ2-1; clone_size: .; v_call: TRBV6-4; cdr3_nt: TGTGCCAGCAGTCCCCTGGCAGGGAGGAATGAGCAGTTCTTC; cdr3_aa: CASSPLAGRNEQFF
d_call: .; j_call: TRBJ2-1; clone_size: .; v_call: TRBV18; cdr3_nt: TGTGCCAGCTCACCCGGTAGTTCCTACAATGAGCAGTTCTTC; cdr3_aa: CASSPGSSYNEQFF
d_call: .; j_call: TRBJ2-7; clone_size: .; v_call: TRBV5-1; cdr3_nt: TGCGCCAGCAGCTTGGAGCTTCGGTCCGAGCAGTACTTC; cdr3_aa: CASSLELRSEQYF
d_call: .; j_call: TRBJ2-7; clone_size: .; v_call: TRBV6-5; cdr3_nt: TGTGCCAGCAGGTATCAGGACTCCTACGAGCAGTACTTC; cdr3_aa: CASRYQDSYEQYF
d_call: .; j_call: TRBJ1-2; clone_size: .; v_call: TRBV7-3; cdr3_nt: TGTGCCAGCAGCGCAAACGGGAACTTCGGTGGCTACACCTTC; cdr3_aa: CASSANGNFGGYTF
d_call: .; j_call: TRBJ1-4; clone_size: .; v_call: TRBV4-1; cdr3_nt: TGCGCCAGCAGCCAAGGGAGGGAGGATGAAAAACTGTTTTTT; cdr3_aa: CASSQGREDEKLFF
d_call: .; j_call: TRBJ1-5; clone_size: .; v_call: TRBV20-1; cdr3_nt: TGCAGTGCTAGAGATAACAGCCAGCATTTT; cdr3_aa: CSARDNSQHF
d_call: .; j_call: TRBJ1-4; clone_size: .; v_call: TRBV23-1; cdr3_nt: TGCGCCAGCAGTCAAGCCCGGGAGGAGGAAGCGGGAGAGACTAATGAAAAACTGTTTTTT; cdr3_aa: CASSQAREEEAGETNEKLFF
d_call: .; j_call: TRBJ1-2; clone_size: .; v_call: TRBV2; cdr3_nt: TGTGCCAGCATTCCCTTCGACAGTACGTCCCTCTATGGCTACACCTTC; cdr3_aa: CASIPFDSTSLYGYTF
d_call: TRBD1; j_call: TRBJ2-1; clone_size: .; v_call: TRBV28; cdr3_nt: TGTGCCAGCAGTATATCGGGACAGGGGTACAATGAGCAGTTCTTC; cdr3_aa: CASSISGQGYNEQFF
d_call: .; j_call: TRBJ1-6; clone_size: .; v_call: TRBV11-2; cdr3_nt: TGTGCCAGCAGCTTCCGACAGAATTCACCCCTCCACTTT; cdr3_aa: CASSFRQNSPLHF
d_call: .; j_call: TRBJ1-3; clone_size: .; v_call: TRBV5-5; cdr3_nt: TGTGCCAGCAGCTTGGCGGGGGACAACACCATATATTTT; cdr3_aa: CASSLAGDNTIYF
d_call: .; j_call: TRBJ2-7; clone_size: .; v_call: TRBV11-1; cdr3_nt: TGTGCCAGCAGCCGCAACAGGGCCGGCGAGCAGTACTTC; cdr3_aa: CASSRNRAGEQYF
d_call: .; j_call: TRBJ2-5; clone_size: .; v_call: TRBV15; cdr3_nt: TGTGCCACCAGCAGAGTCACCGGGGCCCAGTACTTC; cdr3_aa: CATSRVTGAQYF
d_call: TRBD1; j_call: TRBJ2-7; clone_size: .; v_call: TRBV6-5; cdr3_nt: TGTGCCAGTTCTCCGGGACAGGGGCGCCACGAGCAGTACTTC; cdr3_aa: CASSPGQGRHEQYF
d_call: TRBD1; j_call: TRBJ2-2; clone_size: .; v_call: TRBV28; cdr3_nt: TGTGCCAGCAGCATGGGACAGGCGAACACCGGGGAGCTGTTTTTT; cdr3_aa: CASSMGQANTGELFF
d_call: .; j_call: TRBJ2-3; clone_size: once; v_call: TRBV12-5; cdr3_nt: TGTGCTAGTGGTCGAGGTGGTTACACAGATACGCAGTATTTT; cdr3_aa: CASGRGGYTDTQYF
d_call: TRBD2; j_call: TRBJ2-1; clone_size: .; v_call: TRBV5-4; cdr3_nt: TGTGCCAGCAGTTCCGGGACTAGCGGCTCCTACAATGAGCAGTTCTTC; cdr3_aa: CASSSGTSGSYNEQFF
d_call: TRBD2; j_call: TRBJ2-3; clone_size: .; v_call: TRBV9; cdr3_nt: TGTGCCAGCAGCGTCAAACCCCCGCGGGAGGGCCCGACTAGCACAGATACGCAGTATTTT; cdr3_aa: CASSVKPPREGPTSTDTQYF
d_call: .; j_call: TRBJ1-2; clone_size: few; v_call: TRBV7-9; cdr3_nt: TGTGCCGTCCGGGACACCGAAAACTATGGCTACACCTTC; cdr3_aa: CAVRDTENYGYTF
d_call: .; j_call: TRBJ1-1; clone_size: .; v_call: TRBV11-2; cdr3_nt: TGTGCCAGCAGCCCCTACAAGCGCACTAACACTGAAGCTTTCTTT; cdr3_aa: CASSPYKRTNTEAFF